The 32 T cell receptor beta chains below all came from one sample that was sequenced in a study of regulatory T cells in long-lasting Graves disease. Time point specified: persistent/refractory GD, antithyroid drugs over 5 years with positive TRAb. Following extraction of RNA from PBMCs, that RNA was used to make the TCR library. Construction of TCR beta libraries relied on iRepertoire HTBI primers and on Arm-PCR targeting CDR3 regions. TCRdb re-derived calls from the multiplex PCR reads in MiXCR, one entry per CDR3 protein. The sample lists over 350,000 distinct CDR3 sequences; less than 25% were seen once. The sample in question was peripheral blood mononuclear cells (PBMCs), obtained when the disease was refractory, from a patient treated with antithyroid drugs. The origin of the receptors is a female donor with Graves disease.

This clonotype has more than one count but fewer than ten. V is TRBV7-2 and J is TRBJ2-7; D not certain. This CDR3 spans 13 amino acids. Trimming shortened V by 2 bases and J by 3 bases, and 8 bases separated the two germline ends. Germline V CDR1 and CDR2: SGHTA, FQGNSA. Here the CDR3 DNA reads TGTGCCAGCAGCTTAATCACAAACTACGAGCAGTACTTC. Its protein product is CASSLITNYEQYF.

The chain recombines TRBV4-2 with TRBJ2-5, with D hard to call. Germline V gene lookup returns CDR1 LGHNA and CDR2 YNFKEQ. The CDR3 covers 13 residues. The germline V and J ends were trimmed by 0 bases and 7 bases, with 9 bases remaining between them. The CDR3 region has the DNA TGTGCCAGCAGCCAAGATATTGAAGGGACCCAGTACTTC. Its translation is CASSQDIEGTQYF.

The sample holds many counts of this clonotype. The genes are TRBV20-1 and TRBJ1-1, with 10 bases aligning to TRBD1. There are 13 residues in the CDR3. Germline trimming cut 6 bases from V and 6 bases from J; bases unmatched to any gene: 7. Germline-derived CDR1 and CDR2 are DFQATT and SNEGSKA (reference sequence). Written as DNA, the CDR3 is TGCAGTGCCCAGGGACAGGGGCAAGCTGAAGCTTTCTTT. Protein sequence: CSAQGQGQAEAFF.

In this sample, this clonotype turned up a few times. The chain combines TRBV5-5 with TRBJ1-5; the D is unclear. The V gene's germline CDR1 is SGHKS and CDR2 YYEKEE (reference sequence). Trimming shortened V by 4 bases and J by 3 bases, and 14 bases separated the two germline ends. This CDR3 region has 15 residues. CDR3 DNA sequence: TGTGCCAGCAGCCCCTATCGTGACACCAATCAGCCCCAGCATTTT. As protein: CASSPYRDTNQPQHF.

There are many counts of this clonotype. CDR3 sequence reads: CASSPTGPNQETQYF. In DNA form, the CDR3 reads TGTGCCAGCAGCCCTACGGGACCCAACCAAGAGACCCAGTACTTC. The chain uses TRBV6-1 and TRBJ2-5, with D perhaps matching TRBD1 or TRBD2 (5 bases each). Per the germline V gene, CDR1 is MNHNS and CDR2 is SASEGT. With 6 bases removed from V and 0 bases from J, the gap between germline ends came to 14 bases. CDR3 length: 15 amino acids.

This clonotype was seen ten or more times. The V gene is TRBV28, the J gene TRBJ2-5, with D possibly TRBD1 on 6 matching bases. The germline V and J ends were trimmed by 5 bases and 6 bases, with 19 bases remaining between them. Germline assignment: CDR1 MDHEN and CDR2 SYDVKM. CDR3 size: 15 residues. The CDR3 nucleotides are TGTGCCAGCAGTCTAAGGACAGCAGGAGAGAAGACCCAGTACTTC. Amino acids: CASSLRTAGEKTQYF.

The chain employs TRBV13 and TRBJ2-7; TRBD2 matches 8 bases. With 1 base clipped from V and 3 bases from J, the junction kept 2 bases outside the gene matches. From germline, CDR1 is PRHDT and CDR2 FYEKMQ (reference sequence). CDR3 size: 14 residues. CDR3 bases: TGTGCCAGCAGCTTAGCTCTAGCGGGCTACGAGCAGTACTTC. Translation: CASSLALAGYEQYF.

The chain is built from TRBV4-2 and TRBJ1-5, with a tentative D call TRBD1 (5 bases). In germline, CDR1 is LGHNA, CDR2 YNFKEQ. Trimming cost V 0 bases and J 11 bases, with 20 bases left between them. CDR3 length: 16 residues. The CDR3 DNA is TGTGCCAGCAGCCAAGATGTTGGGACTAGTAGTATGGCCCAGCATTTT. Protein sequence: CASSQDVGTSSMAQHF.

This clonotype was seen only a few times. CDR3 in amino acids: CAWYQRGRDNEQFF. Here the CDR3 DNA reads TGTGCCTGGTATCAGAGGGGGCGCGACAATGAGCAGTTCTTC. The V gene is TRBV30, the J gene TRBJ2-1; 7 bases are a match to TRBD1. This CDR3 is built from 14 residues. The J segment lost 5 bases and the V segment lost 5 bases, leaving 9 bases of the junction unmatched. Germline V CDR1 and CDR2: GTSNPN, SVGIG (reference sequence). Together with reference TRBV30 and TRBJ2-1, the CDR3 gives the full variable domain: SQTIHQWPATLVQPVGSPLSLECTVEGTSNPNLYWYRQAAGRGLQLLFYSVGIGQISSEVPQNLSASRPQDRQFILSSKKLLLSDSGFYLCAWYQRGRDNEQFFGPGTRLTVL.

This clonotype was seen a few times. This rearrangement joins TRBV18 to TRBJ2-5, with D tentatively TRBD1 (6 bases). Trimming removed 1 base at V and 4 bases at J, with 10 bases between. From germline, CDR1 is KGHSH and CDR2 LQKENI. The CDR3 totals 14 residues. The CDR3 reads CASSPQTGTETQYF. The DNA of the CDR3 is TGTGCCAGCTCACCACAGACAGGAACAGAGACCCAGTACTTC.

J is TRBJ2-3 and V is TRBV30; D remains ambiguous. Germline values: CDR1 GTSNPN, CDR2 SVGIG (reference sequence). The CDR3 sequence is 13 residues long. V was shortened by 6 bases and J by 8 bases, with 18 bases between the two germline ends. The CDR3 sequence: CACSRSDRTTQYF. DNA of the CDR3: TGTGCCTGCTCCCGCTCGGACCGGACTACGCAGTATTTT.

A few counts support this clonotype. This chain connects TRBV18 to TRBJ2-7, with 11 nucleotides matching TRBD1. V lost 5 bases to trimming and J lost 9 bases; unmatched junction nucleotides: 12. There are 15 residues in the CDR3. The germline V gene encodes CDR1 KGHSH and CDR2 LQKENI. CDR3 sequence reads: CASSTGQGQGVRQYF. CDR3 nucleotides: TGTGCCAGCTCAACCGGCCAGGGACAGGGGGTGCGGCAGTACTTC.

The sample holds many counts of this clonotype. The chain combines TRBV27 with TRBJ1-6; TRBD1 matches at 7 bases. This CDR3 spans 16 amino acids. V lost 6 bases to trimming and J lost 7 bases; unmatched junction nucleotides: 12. Per the germline V gene, CDR1 is MNHEY and CDR2 is SMNVEV (reference sequence). The CDR3, as DNA: TGTGCCAGCAGCCTTATAGGGGGACAGTGGAATTCACCCCTCCACTTT. Amino acids: CASSLIGGQWNSPLHF.

This chain uses TRBV15 with TRBJ2-5; 7 bases are shared with TRBD2. The germline V gene has CDR1 LNHNV and CDR2 YYDKDF (reference sequence). The CDR3 loop spans 14 amino acids. Trimming cost V 4 bases and J 5 bases; bases outside gene matches: 7. In nucleotides, the CDR3 is TGTGCCACCAGCATCCCTACGGGAGGCGAGACCCAGTACTTC. This encodes CATSIPTGGETQYF.

This clonotype was seen many times. V gene TRBV5-8 combines with J gene TRBJ1-4; a possible D gene is TRBD1 (6 bases). Trimming took 5 bases from V and 6 from J, leaving 14 bases between them. Germline assignment: CDR1 SGHTS and CDR2 YDEGEE. This CDR3 is 14 amino acids long. This chain's CDR3 is CASRTGTPDEKLFF. The CDR3 bases are TGTGCCAGCAGAACCGGGACACCGGATGAAAAACTGTTTTTT.

This clonotype was detected only a few times. CDR3: CASKTEFGPQHF. Here the CDR3 DNA reads TGTGCCAGCAAAACGGAGTTCGGGCCCCAGCATTTT. The chain employs TRBV27 and TRBJ1-5; D not resolved. Germline-derived CDR1 and CDR2 are MNHEY and SMNVEV (reference sequence). The V and J ends lost 7 bases and 9 bases respectively, with 13 bases between them. The CDR3 runs to 12 residues.

The CDR3 nucleotides are TGTGCCAGCAGTTTCTTCCGACAGGGGCCCACCTACGAGCAGTACTTC. Encoded protein: CASSFFRQGPTYEQYF. The chain uses TRBV28 and TRBJ2-7; 8 bases align to TRBD1. Germline V lookup: CDR1 MDHEN, CDR2 SYDVKM. The CDR3 covers 16 residues. Trimming cost V 3 bases and J 2 bases; bases outside gene matches: 9. The complete variable domain, with remaining parts taken from reference TRBV28 and TRBJ2-7, reads DVKVTQSSRYLVKRTGEKVFLECVQDMDHENMFWYRQDPGLGLRLIYFSYDVKMKEKGDIPEGYSVSREKKERFSLILESASTNQTSMYLCASSFFRQGPTYEQYFGPGTRLTVT.

The gene calls are TRBV4-3 and TRBJ1-1; 7 bases are a match to TRBD1. The trim removed 0 bases at V and 4 bases at J, leaving 5 bases unmatched. In germline, CDR1 is LGHNA, CDR2 YSLEER. The CDR3 length is 15 residues. This CDR3 reads CASSQDAGGSTEAFF. The CDR3 DNA reads as TGCGCCAGCAGCCAAGATGCAGGGGGGAGCACTGAAGCTTTCTTT.

The rearrangement uses TRBV14 and TRBJ2-2; D unclear. The CDR3 has 14 residues. CDR1 and CDR2 (germline): SGHDN, FVKESK. Trimming shortened V by 4 bases and J by 6 bases, and 12 bases separated the two germline ends. The CDR3 reads CASSLIPASGELFF. The CDR3 DNA is TGTGCCAGCAGCCTCATCCCTGCCTCCGGGGAGCTGTTTTTT. Filled out from reference TRBV14 and TRBJ2-2, the complete variable domain reads EAGVTQFPSHSVIEKGQTVTLRCDPISGHDNLYWYRRVMGKEIKFLLHFVKESKQDESGMPNNRFLAERTGGTYSTLKVQPAELEDSGVYFCASSLIPASGELFFGEGSRLTVL.

This clonotype was detected many times. The rearrangement uses TRBV27 and TRBJ2-7; 8 bases fit TRBD2. The CDR3 loop spans 14 amino acids. The germline V gene encodes CDR1 MNHEY and CDR2 SMNVEV (reference sequence). V was pared by 5 bases and J by 8 bases, with 11 bases of the junction left unmatched. The CDR3 reads CASSKGTRRYQQYF. In DNA, the CDR3 is TGTGCCAGCAGTAAGGGGACTAGACGTTACCAGCAGTACTTC.

This clonotype appeared many times. V usage is TRBV28 and J usage is TRBJ1-1; maybe TRBD1 (6 bases). CDR1 is MDHEN and CDR2 is SYDVKM in the germline V gene. V dropped 2 bases and J dropped 11 bases, with 12 bases sitting between them. This CDR3 spans 12 amino acids. The CDR3 nucleotides read TGTGCCAGCAGTTTACTGGGGGCTGGGGCTTTCTTT. Encoded protein: CASSLLGAGAFF.

This rearrangement joins TRBV7-2 to TRBJ2-7; 10 bases match TRBD1. The CDR3 runs 15 residues. Trimming cost V 1 base and J 4 bases; bases outside gene matches: 4. Per the germline V gene, CDR1 is SGHTA and CDR2 is FQGNSA. Written as DNA, the CDR3 is TGTGCCAGCAGCTTAGACCCGGACAGGGGGTACGAGCAGTACTTC. Translating gives CASSLDPDRGYEQYF.

The sample holds a few counts of this clonotype. The genes are TRBV6-2 or TRBV6-3 and TRBJ2-7, with D tentatively TRBD2 (5 bases). V was shortened by 2 bases and J by 3 bases, with 8 bases between the two germline ends. This CDR3 comprises 13 residues. Germline V lookup: CDR1 MNHEY, CDR2 SVGEGT. CDR3 DNA sequence: TGTGCCAGCAGTTACACGGGGAGCTACGAGCAGTACTTC. Encoded protein: CASSYTGSYEQYF.

This clonotype has just a few counts. This rearrangement joins TRBV30 to TRBJ2-4; no definite D call. Looked up from germline, CDR1 is GTSNPN and CDR2 is SVGIG (reference sequence). This CDR3 contains 16 residues. V lost 0 bases to trimming and J lost 0 bases, with 12 bases between them. The CDR3 reads CAWSVNLRLAKNIQYF. In DNA, the CDR3 is TGTGCCTGGAGTGTAAATTTAAGGCTAGCCAAAAACATTCAGTACTTC.

This sequence joins TRBV30 and TRBJ2-7; D gene ambiguous. The CDR3 is made up of 11 amino acids. CDR1 is GTSNPN, CDR2 SVGIG, per germline (reference sequence). With 0 bases removed from V and 6 bases from J, the gap between germline ends came to 6 bases. The CDR3 DNA follows: TGTGCCTGGAGTGTACCGGGCGAGCAGTACTTC. It yields the protein CAWSVPGEQYF.

Many counts were recorded for this clonotype. The chain recombines TRBV7-2 with TRBJ2-7; a weak D match, TRBD1 (5 bases). The CDR3 covers 15 residues. V shed 0 bases and J shed 6 bases, with 15 bases lying between them. Germline V CDR1 and CDR2: SGHTA, FQGNSA. The CDR3 nucleotides read TGTGCCAGCAGCTTAGCAGCCGAGTCCAGGGTCGAGCAGTACTTC. This gives the protein CASSLAAESRVEQYF.

This clonotype was detected ten times or more. The chain links TRBV6-1 to TRBJ1-6, with TRBD1 matching over 7 bases. The CDR3 has 15 residues. V lost 2 bases to trimming and J lost 10 bases; unmatched junction nucleotides: 8. CDR1 and CDR2 (germline): MNHNS, SASEGT. The CDR3 coding sequence is TGTGCCAGCAGTGAACTTGACGGGACAGTCTCACCCCTCCACTTT. This codes for CASSELDGTVSPLHF.

To note about this clonotype: A read error may explain this, as a much larger clone is one base away. The chain uses TRBV12-3 or TRBV12-4 and TRBJ1-5, with D unresolved. This CDR3 contains 14 residues. Trimming took off 4 bases at V and 7 bases at J, with 14 bases between the two ends. The CDR3 here is CASSSLSGEQPQHF. CDR3 coding DNA: TGTGCCAGCAGTTCACTCTCGGGAGAGCAGCCCCAGCATTTT.

This clonotype has a handful of counts. The chain has TRBV28 and TRBJ2-7; no definite D call. The CDR3 covers 15 residues. Per germline, CDR1 MDHEN and CDR2 SYDVKM. The V and J ends lost 2 bases and 0 bases respectively, with 11 bases between them. The CDR3 sequence: CASSLLDHPSYEQYF. The DNA for the CDR3 is TGTGCCAGCAGTTTACTAGACCACCCCTCCTACGAGCAGTACTTC.

The CDR3 spells CAWKDAGQINTGELFF. CDR3 nucleotides: TGTGCCTGGAAGGACGCTGGGCAGATTAACACCGGGGAGCTGTTTTTT. The V and J genes are TRBV30 and TRBJ2-2; D gene uncertain. CDR1 is GTSNPN, CDR2 SVGIG, per germline (reference sequence). The CDR3 contains 16 residues. Trimming took off 4 bases at V and 2 bases at J, with 17 bases between the two ends.

This clonotype was counted at least ten times. This chain uses TRBV18 with TRBJ1-4; D uncertain. The V and J ends lost 6 bases and 6 bases respectively, with 20 bases between them. CDR3 length: 16 amino acids. Germline V gene lookup returns CDR1 KGHSH and CDR2 LQKENI. The CDR3 DNA follows: TGTGCCAGCTCCCGGAGTATTGCGGGATTAGATGAAAAACTGTTTTTT. Its protein product is CASSRSIAGLDEKLFF. Combining the CDR3 with reference TRBV18 and TRBJ1-4 gives the whole variable domain NAGVMQNPRHLVRRRGQEARLRCSPMKGHSHVYWYRQLPEEGLKFMVYLQKENIIDESGMPKERFSAEFPKEGPSILRIQQVVRGDSAAYFCASSRSIAGLDEKLFFGSGTQLSVL.

To note about this clonotype: A read error is possible here, since a much larger clone lies one base away. The V and J genes are TRBV7-9 and TRBJ1-1; D is undetermined. Germline V CDR1 and CDR2: SEHNR, FQNEAQ (reference sequence). The CDR3 totals 14 residues. CDR3 DNA: TGTGCCAGCAGCTTACGGAGCATGAACACTGGAGCTTTCTTT. This encodes CASSLRSMNTGAFF.